This TCR beta chain stems from a study of PD-1 blockade in classical Hodgkin lymphoma. With V trimmed by 2 bases and J by 2 bases, 8 bases remained unmatched. The CDR3 is 17 residues long. The germline V gene has CDR1 WNHNN and CDR2 SYGVQD (reference sequence). A single count supports this clone. Its antigen is not known. Profiling relied on immunoSEQ multiplex PCR, and the TCRdb table lists in-frame clones only, not all of them. The profile covers 95,000 to 100,000 clones, with about 89% appearing a single time and 6.5% to 7.5% taken by the ten largest. Each patient's relapse followed autologous stem cell transplantation, and brentuximab vedotin exposure varied. General observations from the study: Prior therapy or disease activity may underlie the repertoire differences, whose causes remain undefined.

The chain is built from TRBV10-1 and TRBJ2-1; 8 bases are a match to TRBD1. The sample in question was peripheral blood mononuclear cells (PBMCs), obtained before the second cycle of nivolumab. This TCR derives from a human donor with classical Hodgkin lymphoma. The DNA for the CDR3 is TGCGCCAGCAGTGAGGTTAACAGGGGGTTCCCCTACAATGAGCAGTTCTTC. Translated, it gives CASSEVNRGFPYNEQFF.